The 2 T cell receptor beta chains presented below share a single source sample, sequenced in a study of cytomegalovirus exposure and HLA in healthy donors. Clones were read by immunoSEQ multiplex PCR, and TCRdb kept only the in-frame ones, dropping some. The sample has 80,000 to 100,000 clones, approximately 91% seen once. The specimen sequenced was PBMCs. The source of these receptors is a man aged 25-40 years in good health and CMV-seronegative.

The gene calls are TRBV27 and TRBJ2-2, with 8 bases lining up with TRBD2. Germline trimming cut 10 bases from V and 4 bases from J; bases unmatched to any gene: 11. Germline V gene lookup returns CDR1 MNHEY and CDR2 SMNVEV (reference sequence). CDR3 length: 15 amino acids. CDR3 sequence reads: CATGIPGLVTGELFF. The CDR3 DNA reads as TGTGCCACGGGGATTCCGGGACTAGTCACCGGGGAGCTGTTTTTT.

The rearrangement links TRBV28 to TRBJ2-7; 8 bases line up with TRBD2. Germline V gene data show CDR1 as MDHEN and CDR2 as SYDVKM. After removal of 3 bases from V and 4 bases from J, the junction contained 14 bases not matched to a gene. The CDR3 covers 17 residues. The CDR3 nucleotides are TGTGCCAGCAGTTTTCCCCGGGGGGCGGGAGGTTTGTACGAGCAGTACTTC. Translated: CASSFPRGAGGLYEQYF.